Described below is a single T cell receptor beta chain sequence and its context. Its matching antigen is unknown. V was pared by 2 bases and J by 4 bases, with 15 bases between. The CDR3 extends over 15 amino acids. CDR1 SGHDT and CDR2 YYEEEE come from the germline V gene. As for time point: after dendritic cell vaccination, including at tumor progression/relapse. This sample is part of a study of glioma-infiltrating T cells after dendritic cell vaccination. Findings and caveats of the study: No direct clonality-survival link was found; a diverse polyclonal response may matter. Higher pretreatment TIL content predicted longer progression-free time and survival.

Using immunoSEQ multiplex PCR, the repertoire was profiled, and TCRdb retains in-frame clones only, with some absent. The data show about 82,000 clones, around four fifths seen once. The sequencing used blood, collected after dendritic cell vaccination. This receptor was obtained from a human donor with glioblastoma. The V call is TRBV5-6, the J call TRBJ1-2; a possible D gene is TRBD1 (6 bases). The CDR3 DNA is TGTGCCAGCAGCTTTGGGAACAGGGCCCTCTATGGCTACACCTTC. It translates to CASSFGNRALYGYTF.